This entry concerns a single T cell receptor beta chain. The sample is drawn from a study of blood T cell repertoires in COVID-19. On the study more broadly: COVID-19 samples from acute and convalescent phases originated in the United States, Italy and Spain. In each case, the material was cDNA or gDNA derived from T cells, B-cell-depleted T cells, or PBMCs.

In the authors' methods: Quantification of nucleated cells was approximated via reference gene primer amplification. Method: immunoSEQ multiplex PCR; TCRdb's copy keeps in-frame clones and lacks some. V and J calls and clone size are given by that table; D and trimming were obtained from the DNA. This table holds under 170,000 clones, around 85% found once. The CDR3 is 15 residues long. V shed 7 bases, J shed 1 base, and the junction held 7 bases outside the gene matches. The germline CDR1 and CDR2 sequences are SQVTM and ANQGSEA. This rearrangement joins TRBV29-1 to TRBJ2-5; the match to TRBD2 covers 12 bases. This TCR was recovered from a man aged 65-85 years with acute or convalescent COVID-19. Material for sequencing was peripheral blood. This CDR3 is CSAKGLAGSQETQYF. Written as DNA, the CDR3 is TGCAGCGCAAAGGGACTAGCGGGCTCCCAAGAGACCCAGTACTTC.